The TCR beta chain under discussion was sequenced for a study of T cell repertoires in cytomegalovirus infection (dated by TCRdb to about 2019). The study in broad terms: Donor HLA type was relevant to the analysis, because carriage of CMV infection together with the matching HLA type was indicated by public TCR beta signatures.

Points the paper makes about the study in general: The ex vivo response was dominated by HLA-C-restricted CMV-specific TCR beta clonotypes, which also provided the single most frequent clonotype in two of eight donors. In both this cohort and an independent cohort of 352 donors, the cumulative frequency of public TCR beta family members distinguished carriers of CMV infection plus the relevant HLA type.

Unmatched junction bases come to 10, with V trimmed by 10 bases and J by 1 base. In the germline V gene, CDR1 corresponds to MNHEY and CDR2 to SVGAGI. The CDR3 covers 15 residues, taking in both the cysteine and the phenylalanine. The read is trimmed to its CDR3 DNA, 45 bases read in frame from base 1. A remark on this clonotype: Its antigen has not been determined. No much larger clone is present one base from it, and per-base qualities are unavailable.

TCRdb shows the sequencer as Illumina HiSeq 1500. The public reads were reprocessed in TCRdb via fastp at Q25 and MiXCR, keeping in-frame beta chains. Each entry is one CDR3 protein sequence, shown with its most common DNA and genes. The sample table records some 300,000 distinct CDR3 sequences; roughly 17% of these occur just once. The ten most abundant clones make up more than 10% of the sample. The chain is made from TRBV6-5 and TRBJ2-3; 8 central nucleotides agree with TRBD2. The TCR sequence derives from a human donor in good health (CMV status not recorded). Some clones in this sample may be carry-over from other donors' samples. The sequencing input was PBMCs. The sequenced DNA is TGTGCCACTCACAGGACGGGGGGGGGCACAGATACGCAGTATTTT. Its product reads: CATHRTGGGTDTQYF.